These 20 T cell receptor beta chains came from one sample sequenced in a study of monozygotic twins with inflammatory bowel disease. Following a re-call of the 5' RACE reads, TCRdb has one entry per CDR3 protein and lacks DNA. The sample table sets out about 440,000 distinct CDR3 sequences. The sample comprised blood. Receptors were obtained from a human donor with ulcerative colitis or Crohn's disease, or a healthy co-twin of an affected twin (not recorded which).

The CDR3 here is CASSYFPGRVDEQYF. The chain combines TRBV6-5 with TRBJ2-7; the D call from TCRdb, TRBD2, cannot be confirmed without DNA. The CDR3 spans 15 residues. CDR1 and CDR2 from the germline V gene are MNHEY and SVGAGI.

The CDR3 is CASSFDPGGGSPLHF. The V call is TRBV5-1, the J call TRBJ1-6; checking the TCRdb D call of TRBD1 is not possible without DNA. Germline CDR1 SGHRS, CDR2 YFSETQ. The length of the CDR3 is 15 residues.

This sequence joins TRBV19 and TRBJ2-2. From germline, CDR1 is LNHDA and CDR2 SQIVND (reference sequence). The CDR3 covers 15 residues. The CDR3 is CASRVTQPNTGELFF.

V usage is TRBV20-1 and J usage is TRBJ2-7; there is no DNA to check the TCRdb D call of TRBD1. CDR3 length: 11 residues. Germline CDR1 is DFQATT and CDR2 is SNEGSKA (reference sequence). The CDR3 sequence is CSASSGYEQYF.

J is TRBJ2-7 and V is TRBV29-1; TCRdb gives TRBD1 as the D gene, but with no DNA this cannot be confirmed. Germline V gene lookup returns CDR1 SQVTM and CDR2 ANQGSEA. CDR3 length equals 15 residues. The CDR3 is CSVSGVDNQAYEQYF.

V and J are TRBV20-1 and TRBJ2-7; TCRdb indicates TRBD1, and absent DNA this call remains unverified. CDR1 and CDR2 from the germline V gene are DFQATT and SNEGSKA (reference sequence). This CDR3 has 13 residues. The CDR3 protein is CSAEARDGYEQYF.

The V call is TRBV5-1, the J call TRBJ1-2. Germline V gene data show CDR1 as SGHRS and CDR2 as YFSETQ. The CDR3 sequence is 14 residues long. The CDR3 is CASSKIDKAYGYTF.

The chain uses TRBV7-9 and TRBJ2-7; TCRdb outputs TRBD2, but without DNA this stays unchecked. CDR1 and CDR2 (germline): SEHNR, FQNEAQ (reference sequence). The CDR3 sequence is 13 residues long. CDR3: CASSPAGSYEQYF.

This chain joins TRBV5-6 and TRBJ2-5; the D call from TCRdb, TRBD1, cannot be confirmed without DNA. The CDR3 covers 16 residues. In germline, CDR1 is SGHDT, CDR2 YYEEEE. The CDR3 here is CASSLGLPRGGETQYF.

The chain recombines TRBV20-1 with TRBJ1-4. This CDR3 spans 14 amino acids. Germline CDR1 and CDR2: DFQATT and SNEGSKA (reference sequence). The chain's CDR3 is CSALPGVPDEKLFF.

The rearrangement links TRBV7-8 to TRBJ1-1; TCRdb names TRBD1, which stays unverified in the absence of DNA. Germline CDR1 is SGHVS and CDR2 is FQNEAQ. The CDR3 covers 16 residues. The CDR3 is CASSSVVSANNGGAFF. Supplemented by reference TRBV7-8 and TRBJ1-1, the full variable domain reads GAGVSQSPRYKVAKRGQDVALRCDPISGHVSLFWYQQALGQGPEFLTYFQNEAQLDKSGLPSDRFFAERPEGSVSTLKIQRTQQEDSAVYLCASSSVVSANNGGAFFGQGTRLTVV.

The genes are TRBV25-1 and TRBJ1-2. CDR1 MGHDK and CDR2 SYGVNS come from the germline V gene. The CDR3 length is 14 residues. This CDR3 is CASSEYAAHYGYTF.

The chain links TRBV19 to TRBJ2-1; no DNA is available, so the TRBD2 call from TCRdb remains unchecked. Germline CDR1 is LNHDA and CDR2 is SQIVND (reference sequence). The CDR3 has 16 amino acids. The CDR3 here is CASTWGAGENYNEQFF. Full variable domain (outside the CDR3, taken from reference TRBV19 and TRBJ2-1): DGGITQSPKYLFRKEGQNVTLSCEQNLNHDAMYWYRQDPGQGLRLIYYSQIVNDFQKGDIAEGYSVSREKKESFPLTVTSAQKNPTAFYLCASTWGAGENYNEQFFGPGTRLTVL.

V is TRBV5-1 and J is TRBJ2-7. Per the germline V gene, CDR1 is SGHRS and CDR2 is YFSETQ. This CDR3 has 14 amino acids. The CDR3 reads CASSLTEDTYEQYF.

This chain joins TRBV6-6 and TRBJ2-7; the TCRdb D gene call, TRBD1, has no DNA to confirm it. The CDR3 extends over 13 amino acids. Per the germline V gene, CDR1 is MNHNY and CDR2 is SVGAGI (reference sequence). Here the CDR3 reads CASSRQSPYEQYF.

The CDR3 sequence: CASSLGQGNEKLFF. The chain is built from TRBV5-1 and TRBJ1-4; the TCRdb call, TRBD1, lacks DNA for checking. Per the germline V gene, CDR1 is SGHRS and CDR2 is YFSETQ. This CDR3 has 14 residues.

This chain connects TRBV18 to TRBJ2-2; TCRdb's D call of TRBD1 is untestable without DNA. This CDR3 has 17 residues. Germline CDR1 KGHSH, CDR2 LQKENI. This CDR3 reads CASSTSGTGGNTGELFF.

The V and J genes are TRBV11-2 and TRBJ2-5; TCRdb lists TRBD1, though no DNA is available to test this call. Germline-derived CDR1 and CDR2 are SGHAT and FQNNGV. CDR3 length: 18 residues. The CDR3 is CASSFGSAAGANQETQYF.

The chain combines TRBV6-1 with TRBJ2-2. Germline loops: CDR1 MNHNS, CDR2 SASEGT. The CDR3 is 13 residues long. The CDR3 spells CASSDGGTGELFF.

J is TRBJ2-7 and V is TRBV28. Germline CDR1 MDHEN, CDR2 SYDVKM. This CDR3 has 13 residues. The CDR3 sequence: CASSLPHLREQYF.